The sequence of this T cell receptor beta chain was determined in a study of OX40 agonist ivuxolimab in advanced cancers. Study-level background: Three patients had partial responses: one hepatocellular carcinoma, two cutaneous melanoma. Findings and limits, study-wide: Which antigen the expanded peripheral T cells recognized is unknown.

Concerning this clone itself: What it recognizes is unknown.

Method: immunoSEQ multiplex PCR; TCRdb's copy keeps in-frame clones and lacks some. The sample lists some 77,000 clones, approximately 86% occurring once. CDR1 and CDR2 (germline): SGHRS, YFSETQ. The CDR3 sequence is 15 residues long. The V segment lost 0 bases and the J segment 10 bases; nucleotides outside the gene matches: 5. This specimen consisted of CD4+ or CD8+ T cells sorted from blood, obtained in a trial of the OX40 agonist ivuxolimab. This clonotype was sampled from an adult with an advanced solid tumor such as melanoma, head and neck, liver or kidney cancer. The genes are TRBV5-1 and TRBJ2-1; 12 bases map to TRBD2. CDR3 in DNA: TGCGCCAGCAGCTTGGCTCTAGCGGGGGGGCGCGAGCAGTTCTTC. This codes for CASSLALAGGREQFF.